These 22 T cell receptor beta chains share one sample of origin, sequenced in a study of T cells in Graves' hyperthyroidism and ophthalmopathy. Researchers amplified the TCR beta CDR3 regions from RNA transcripts. In the first-round RT-PCR of the TCR CDR3, the HTBI primer set was used. TCRdb processed the multiplex PCR reads anew with MiXCR; each CDR3 protein has one entry. The sample gives around 350,000 distinct CDR3 sequences, less than 15% of which show up once; less than 10% is in the top ten. The sample was blood. Source of these receptors: a woman between 18 and 29 years old with Graves' hyperthyroidism.

This clonotype was counted many times. The V call is TRBV11-1, the J call TRBJ1-3; no clear D gene. Germline V gene sequence: CDR1 SGHAT, CDR2 FQDESV (reference sequence). The CDR3 length is 16 residues. V lost 5 bases and J 0 bases, leaving 14 bases between the germline ends. For the CDR3, the DNA is TGTGCCAGCAGCCCGTGGACGGCGAGCTCTGGAAACACCATATATTTT. Protein product: CASSPWTASSGNTIYF.

This clonotype was detected many times. The V gene is TRBV6-1, the J gene TRBJ2-7; no firm D call. V was pared by 3 bases and J by 3 bases, with 12 bases between. This CDR3 contains 14 residues. Looked up from germline, CDR1 is MNHNS and CDR2 is SASEGT. CDR3 DNA: TGTGCCAGCAGTGAGGCCCCCCTCAGCTACGAGCAGTACTTC. This translates into CASSEAPLSYEQYF.

This clonotype has ten or more counts. The chain couples TRBV6-1 to TRBJ2-3, with D perhaps matching TRBD1 or TRBD2 (6 bases each). The CDR3 totals 17 residues. The germline CDR1 and CDR2 sequences are MNHNS and SASEGT. Trimming cost V 6 bases and J 1 base, with 20 bases left between them. CDR3 sequence reads: CASRMGGGVWGTDTQYF. The CDR3 coding sequence is TGTGCCAGCAGGATGGGGGGCGGGGTGTGGGGCACAGATACGCAGTATTTT.

This clonotype was seen many times. The chain recombines TRBV7-2 with TRBJ2-1; D is tentatively TRBD1 or TRBD2 (5 bases each). The V end was cut by 8 bases, the J end by 12 bases, with 14 bases between. The germline CDR1 and CDR2 sequences are SGHTA and FQGNSA. The CDR3 consists of 11 residues. This chain's CDR3 is CASGLGPRQFF. The CDR3, as DNA: TGTGCCAGCGGCCTGGGACCAAGGCAGTTCTTC.

This clonotype was recorded at least ten times. This chain connects TRBV11-2 to TRBJ2-4, with 11 positions matching TRBD2. J gave up 6 bases and V 6 bases, and 7 bases lay outside the gene matches. CDR1 and CDR2 from the germline V gene are SGHAT and FQNNGV. The CDR3 runs 15 residues. The CDR3 nucleotides read TGTGCCAGCAGTCTCTCGGGACTAGCGGTAAACATTCAGTACTTC. Protein product: CASSLSGLAVNIQYF.

This clonotype was counted a few times. The chain combines TRBV5-5 with TRBJ2-6; D is uncertain. The CDR3 length is 16 residues. Germline lookup yields CDR1 SGHKS and CDR2 YYEKEE (reference sequence). V shed 2 bases and J shed 0 bases, with 9 bases lying between them. The CDR3 is CASSFIPSSGANVLTF. The CDR3 DNA follows: TGTGCCAGCAGCTTTATACCCAGCTCTGGGGCCAACGTCCTGACTTTC. Variable domain in full (rest from reference TRBV5-5 and TRBJ2-6): DAGVTQSPTHLIKTRGQQVTLRCSPISGHKSVSWYQQVLGQGPQFIFQYYEKEERGRGNFPDRFSARQFPNYSSELNVNALLLGDSALYLCASSFIPSSGANVLTFGAGSRLTVL.

In its sample, this clonotype was seen many times. The chain is built from TRBV11-2 and TRBJ2-5; 7 nucleotides line up with TRBD2. There are 17 residues in the CDR3. V was clipped by 3 bases and J by 4 bases; unmatched bases: 14. From germline, CDR1 is SGHAT and CDR2 FQNNGV. The CDR3 sequence: CASSLGLAGEWGETQYF. Written as DNA, the CDR3 is TGTGCCAGCAGCTTGGGATTGGCGGGGGAGTGGGGAGAGACCCAGTACTTC.

This clonotype was observed many times. V and J are TRBV28 and TRBJ2-4; TRBD1 might be the D (5 bases). CDR1 is MDHEN, CDR2 SYDVKM, per germline. The length of the CDR3 is 15 residues. V lost 6 bases and J 6 bases, leaving 18 bases between the germline ends. This CDR3 reads CASSPPGFPPNIQYF. CDR3 DNA: TGTGCCAGCAGCCCACCAGGGTTCCCCCCAAACATTCAGTACTTC.

Many counts were recorded for this clonotype. This chain connects TRBV12-3 or TRBV12-4 to TRBJ1-5; tentatively, D is TRBD1 (6 bases). CDR3 length: 16 amino acids. V lost 6 bases, J lost 0 bases, and 15 bases lay in between. CDR3 coding DNA: TGTGCCAGCAGGGGATCCCAGGGGTATAGCAATCAGCCCCAGCATTTT. Residues: CASRGSQGYSNQPQHF.

This clonotype was recorded at least ten times. The V call is TRBV4-2, the J call TRBJ2-1; 10 nucleotides agree with TRBD2. The CDR3 extends over 16 amino acids. The junction had 6 bases not matched to a gene; V was cut back by 0 bases and J by 7 bases. Germline V CDR1 and CDR2: LGHNA, YNFKEQ. The DNA of the CDR3 is TGTGCCAGCAGCCAAGAATCTAGCGGGAGACCAAATGAGCAGTTCTTC. Amino acids: CASSQESSGRPNEQFF.

With respect to this clonotype: With a much larger clone just one base away, this may be a read error. The chain has TRBV12-3 or TRBV12-4 and TRBJ2-5, with D perhaps TRBD2 (7 bases). The CDR3 contains 14 residues. CDR3 residues: CTSSPEGGAVTQYF. DNA of the CDR3: TGTACCAGCAGCCCCGAAGGGGGGGCAGTGACCCAGTACTTC.

This CDR3 reads CASRGFSSYNSPLHF. The CDR3 DNA reads TGCGCCAGCAGGGGATTCAGCTCCTATAATTCACCCCTCCACTTT. The genes are TRBV5-1 and TRBJ1-6; D gene ambiguous. CDR1 SGHRS and CDR2 YFSETQ come from the germline V gene. V dropped 5 bases and J dropped 0 bases, with 9 bases sitting between them. This CDR3 spans 15 amino acids.

The rearrangement joins TRBV6-5 to TRBJ2-2, with D maybe TRBD2 (6 bases). The CDR3 runs to 15 residues. The V end lost 1 base, the J end lost 4 bases, and 10 bases lay between the germline ends. Germline V lookup: CDR1 MNHEY, CDR2 SVGAGI. CDR3 sequence: CASSYWGEITGELFF. Written as DNA, the CDR3 is TGTGCCAGCAGTTACTGGGGGGAGATCACCGGGGAGCTGTTTTTT.

This clonotype has a handful of counts. The CDR3 is CASSLPPNGYTF. CDR3 sequence (DNA): TGTGCCAGCAGTTTGCCTCCCAATGGCTACACCTTC. V is TRBV28 and J is TRBJ1-2; D is unresolved. The CDR3 has 12 residues. V lost 3 bases to trimming and J lost 6 bases, with 8 bases between them. Germline CDR1 is MDHEN and CDR2 is SYDVKM.

The chain couples TRBV7-3 to TRBJ2-1; 9 nucleotides align to TRBD1. The ends lost 4 bases at V and 9 bases at J; junction bases unmatched: 10. Germline assignment: CDR1 SGHTA and CDR2 FQGTGA. The CDR3 covers 15 residues. This CDR3 reads CASSSSGTGSGEQFF. As DNA, the CDR3 is TGTGCCAGCAGCTCCTCCGGGACAGGGAGCGGTGAGCAGTTCTTC. Combining the CDR3 with reference TRBV7-3 and TRBJ2-1 gives the whole variable domain GAGVSQTPSNKVTEKGKYVELRCDPISGHTALYWYRQSLGQGPEFLIYFQGTGAADDSGLPNDRFFAVRPEGSVSTLKIQRTERGDSAVYLCASSSSGTGSGEQFFGPGTRLTVL.

This chain joins TRBV18 and TRBJ1-2; D is unresolved. Looked up from germline, CDR1 is KGHSH and CDR2 is LQKENI. V was pared by 2 bases and J by 1 base, with 8 bases between. There are 14 residues in the CDR3. The CDR3 protein is CASSPANLNYGYTF. The DNA for the CDR3 is TGTGCCAGCTCACCAGCGAACCTTAACTATGGCTACACCTTC.

This clonotype occurred many times. The chain carries TRBV9 and TRBJ1-1; possibly TRBD1 for D (5 bases). Trimming removed 4 bases from V and 6 bases from J, with 13 bases in between. The CDR3 is 13 residues long. Germline V CDR1 and CDR2: SGDLS, YYNGEE. The CDR3 region is CASSYDAGPEAFF. In nucleotides, the CDR3 is TGTGCCAGCAGCTACGACGCGGGGCCTGAAGCTTTCTTT.

The chain joins TRBV28 to TRBJ2-1, with TRBD2 matching 12 bases. The V segment lost 3 bases and the J segment 3 bases; nucleotides outside the gene matches: 3. CDR1 is MDHEN and CDR2 is SYDVKM in the germline V gene. This CDR3 is 16 amino acids long. The chain's CDR3 is CASSFPTSGSYNEQFF. The CDR3 DNA is TGTGCCAGCAGTTTCCCGACTAGCGGGAGCTACAATGAGCAGTTCTTC.

In this sample, this clonotype turned up many times. The V and J genes are TRBV28 and TRBJ1-2, with TRBD1 matching over 8 bases. V lost 6 bases to trimming and J lost 6 bases; unmatched junction nucleotides: 12. Germline V lookup: CDR1 MDHEN, CDR2 SYDVKM. The CDR3 runs to 15 residues. The chain's CDR3 is CASRPIGTGGDGYTF. In nucleotides, the CDR3 is TGTGCCAGCAGACCAATCGGGACAGGAGGGGATGGCTACACCTTC.

The table lists this clonotype with a few counts. J is TRBJ2-7 and V is TRBV11-2; no firm D call. This CDR3 comprises 13 residues. The germline V gene encodes CDR1 SGHAT and CDR2 FQNNGV. V lost 2 bases and J lost 0, with 5 bases in between. DNA of the CDR3: TGTGCCAGCAGCTTAAACCTCTCCTACGAGCAGTACTTC. Protein product: CASSLNLSYEQYF.

This clonotype was found a few times. The chain recombines TRBV9 with TRBJ1-1, with D perhaps matching TRBD1 (5 bases). V was clipped by 3 bases and J by 5 bases, with 17 bases between them. The CDR3 is 15 residues long. Germline V gene lookup returns CDR1 SGDLS and CDR2 YYNGEE. CDR3 in DNA: TGTGCCAGCAGCGCCGGGACGAATATTAATACTGAAGCTTTCTTT. This translates into CASSAGTNINTEAFF. Full variable domain (outside the CDR3, taken from reference TRBV9 and TRBJ1-1): DSGVTQTPKHLITATGQRVTLRCSPRSGDLSVYWYQQSLDQGLQFLIQYYNGEERAKGNILERFSAQQFPDLHSELNLSSLELGDSALYFCASSAGTNINTEAFFGQGTRLTVV.

This clonotype was observed at least ten times. J is TRBJ1-2 and V is TRBV20-1; D ambiguous. The CDR3 has 16 amino acids. The germline V and J ends were trimmed by 0 bases and 7 bases, with 21 bases remaining between them. CDR1 is DFQATT, CDR2 SNEGSKA, per germline (reference sequence). CDR3: CSARDREAAAFFGYTF. The CDR3 coding sequence is TGCAGTGCTAGAGATCGGGAGGCTGCTGCGTTTTTTGGCTACACCTTC.